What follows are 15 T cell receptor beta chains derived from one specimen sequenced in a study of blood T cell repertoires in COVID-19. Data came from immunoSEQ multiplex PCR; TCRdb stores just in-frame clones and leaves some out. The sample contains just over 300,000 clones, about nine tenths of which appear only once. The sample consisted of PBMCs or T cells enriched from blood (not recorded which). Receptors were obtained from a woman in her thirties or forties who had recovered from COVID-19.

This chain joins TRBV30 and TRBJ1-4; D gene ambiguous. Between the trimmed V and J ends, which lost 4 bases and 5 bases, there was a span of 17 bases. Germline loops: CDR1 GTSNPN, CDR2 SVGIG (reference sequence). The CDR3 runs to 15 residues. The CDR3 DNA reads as TGTGCCTGGACGGCCCTATCAGCGGTGAATGAAAAACTGTTTTTT. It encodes CAWTALSAVNEKLFF.

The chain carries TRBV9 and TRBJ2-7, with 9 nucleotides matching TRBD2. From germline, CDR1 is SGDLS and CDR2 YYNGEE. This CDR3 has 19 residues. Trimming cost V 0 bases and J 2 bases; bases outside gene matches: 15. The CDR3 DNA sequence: TGTGCCAGCAGCGTAGGGGGTGGGGTAGCGGGAGAAAAAGCCTACGAGCAGTACTTC. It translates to CASSVGGGVAGEKAYEQYF.

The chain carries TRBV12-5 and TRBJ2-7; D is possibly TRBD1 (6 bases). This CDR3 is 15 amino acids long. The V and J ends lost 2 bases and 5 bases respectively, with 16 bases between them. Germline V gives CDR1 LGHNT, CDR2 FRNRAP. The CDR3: CASGLSHKQGHEQYF. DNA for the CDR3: TGTGCTAGTGGTTTGTCCCACAAACAGGGCCACGAGCAGTACTTC.

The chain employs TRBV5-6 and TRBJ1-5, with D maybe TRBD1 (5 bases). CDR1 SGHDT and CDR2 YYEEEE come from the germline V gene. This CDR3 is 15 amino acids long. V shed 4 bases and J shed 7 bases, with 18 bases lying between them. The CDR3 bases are TGTGCCAGCAGCCTCCGGACTACCTCAGGGCAGCCCCAGCATTTT. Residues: CASSLRTTSGQPQHF.

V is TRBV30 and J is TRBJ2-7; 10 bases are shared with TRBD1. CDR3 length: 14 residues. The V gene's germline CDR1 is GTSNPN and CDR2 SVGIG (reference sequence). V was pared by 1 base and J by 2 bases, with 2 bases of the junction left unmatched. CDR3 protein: CAWSGDRGPYEQYF. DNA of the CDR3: TGTGCCTGGAGTGGAGACAGGGGGCCCTACGAGCAGTACTTC.

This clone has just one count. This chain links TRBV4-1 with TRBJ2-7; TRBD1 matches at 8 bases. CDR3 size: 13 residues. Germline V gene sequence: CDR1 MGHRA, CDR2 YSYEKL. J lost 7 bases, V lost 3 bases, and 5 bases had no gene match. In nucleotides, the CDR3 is TGCGCCAGCAGCCAGACAGGGGTAGGAGAGCAGTACTTC. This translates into CASSQTGVGEQYF.

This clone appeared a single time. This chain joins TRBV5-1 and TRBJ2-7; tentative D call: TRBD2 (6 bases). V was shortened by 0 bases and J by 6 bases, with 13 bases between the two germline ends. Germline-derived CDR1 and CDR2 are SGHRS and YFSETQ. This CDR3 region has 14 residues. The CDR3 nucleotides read TGCGCCAGCAGCTTGGGAGGGGAAGCGGGCGAGCAGTACTTC. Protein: CASSLGGEAGEQYF.

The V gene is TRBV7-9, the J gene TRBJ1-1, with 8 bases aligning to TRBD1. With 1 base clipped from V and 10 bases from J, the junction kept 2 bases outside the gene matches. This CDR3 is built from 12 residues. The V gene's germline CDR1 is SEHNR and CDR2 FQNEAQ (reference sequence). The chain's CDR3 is CASSLGTGTAFF. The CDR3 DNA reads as TGTGCCAGCAGCTTAGGGACAGGGACAGCTTTCTTT.

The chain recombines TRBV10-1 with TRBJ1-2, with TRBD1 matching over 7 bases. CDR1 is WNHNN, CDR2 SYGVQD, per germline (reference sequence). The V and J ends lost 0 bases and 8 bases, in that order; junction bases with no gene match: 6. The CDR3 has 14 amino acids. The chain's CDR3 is CASSESRQGGGYTF. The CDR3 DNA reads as TGCGCCAGCAGTGAGTCGAGACAGGGTGGGGGCTACACCTTC.

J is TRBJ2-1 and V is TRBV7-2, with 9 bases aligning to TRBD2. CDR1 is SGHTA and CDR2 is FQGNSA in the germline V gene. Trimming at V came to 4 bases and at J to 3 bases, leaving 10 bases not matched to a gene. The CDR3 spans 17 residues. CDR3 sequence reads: CASSYTGLAGNYNEQFF. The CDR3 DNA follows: TGTGCCAGCAGCTATACAGGCCTAGCGGGAAACTACAATGAGCAGTTCTTC. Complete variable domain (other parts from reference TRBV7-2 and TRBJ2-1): GAGVSQSPSNKVTEKGKDVELRCDPISGHTALYWYRQSLGQGLEFLIYFQGNSAPDKSGLPSDRFSAERTGGSVSTLTIQRTQQEDSAVYLCASSYTGLAGNYNEQFFGPGTRLTVL.

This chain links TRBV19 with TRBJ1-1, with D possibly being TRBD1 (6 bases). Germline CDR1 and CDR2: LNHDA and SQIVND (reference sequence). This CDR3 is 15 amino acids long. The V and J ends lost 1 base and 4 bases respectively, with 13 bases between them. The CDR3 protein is CASSIAQGGPTEAFF. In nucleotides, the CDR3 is TGTGCCAGTAGTATAGCCCAAGGGGGTCCCACTGAAGCTTTCTTT.

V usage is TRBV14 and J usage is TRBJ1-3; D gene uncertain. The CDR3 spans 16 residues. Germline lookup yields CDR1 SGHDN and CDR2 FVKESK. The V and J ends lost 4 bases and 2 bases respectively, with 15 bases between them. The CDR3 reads CASSRGGIVAGNTIYF. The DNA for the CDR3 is TGTGCCAGCAGCCGAGGCGGCATAGTGGCTGGAAACACCATATATTTT.

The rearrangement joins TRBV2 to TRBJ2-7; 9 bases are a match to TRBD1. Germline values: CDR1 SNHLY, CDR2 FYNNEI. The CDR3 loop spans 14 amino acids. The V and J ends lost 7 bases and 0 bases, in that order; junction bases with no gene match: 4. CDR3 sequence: CASTGQGLSYEQYF. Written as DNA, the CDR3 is TGTGCCAGCACGGGACAGGGACTCTCCTACGAGCAGTACTTC.

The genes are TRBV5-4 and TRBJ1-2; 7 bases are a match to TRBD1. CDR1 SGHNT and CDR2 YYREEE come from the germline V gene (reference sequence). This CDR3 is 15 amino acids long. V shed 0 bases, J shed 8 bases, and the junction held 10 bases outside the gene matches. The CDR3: CASSLGTGATRGYTF. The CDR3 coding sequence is TGTGCCAGCAGCTTGGGAACAGGGGCGACTAGGGGCTACACCTTC.

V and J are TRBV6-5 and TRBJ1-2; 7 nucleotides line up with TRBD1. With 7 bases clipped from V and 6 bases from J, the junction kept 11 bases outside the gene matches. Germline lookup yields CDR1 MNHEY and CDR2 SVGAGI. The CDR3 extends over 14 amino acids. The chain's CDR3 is CASTRQGGRDGYTF. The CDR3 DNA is TGTGCCAGCACGCGACAGGGAGGTAGAGATGGCTACACCTTC.